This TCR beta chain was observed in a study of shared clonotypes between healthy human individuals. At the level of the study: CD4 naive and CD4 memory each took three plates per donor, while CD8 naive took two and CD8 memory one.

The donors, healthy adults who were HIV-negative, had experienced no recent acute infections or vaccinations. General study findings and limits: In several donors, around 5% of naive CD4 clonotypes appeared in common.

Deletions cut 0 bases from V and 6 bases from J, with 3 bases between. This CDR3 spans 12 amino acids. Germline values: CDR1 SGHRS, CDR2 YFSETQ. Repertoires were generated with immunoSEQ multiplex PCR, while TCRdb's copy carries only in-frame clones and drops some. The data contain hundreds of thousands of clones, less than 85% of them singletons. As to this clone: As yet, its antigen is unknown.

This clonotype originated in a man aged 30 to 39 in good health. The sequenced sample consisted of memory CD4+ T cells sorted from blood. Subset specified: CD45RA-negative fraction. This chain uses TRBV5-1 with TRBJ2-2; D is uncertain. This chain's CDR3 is CASSLGAGELFF. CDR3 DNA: TGCGCCAGCAGCTTGGGTGCCGGGGAGCTGTTTTTT.